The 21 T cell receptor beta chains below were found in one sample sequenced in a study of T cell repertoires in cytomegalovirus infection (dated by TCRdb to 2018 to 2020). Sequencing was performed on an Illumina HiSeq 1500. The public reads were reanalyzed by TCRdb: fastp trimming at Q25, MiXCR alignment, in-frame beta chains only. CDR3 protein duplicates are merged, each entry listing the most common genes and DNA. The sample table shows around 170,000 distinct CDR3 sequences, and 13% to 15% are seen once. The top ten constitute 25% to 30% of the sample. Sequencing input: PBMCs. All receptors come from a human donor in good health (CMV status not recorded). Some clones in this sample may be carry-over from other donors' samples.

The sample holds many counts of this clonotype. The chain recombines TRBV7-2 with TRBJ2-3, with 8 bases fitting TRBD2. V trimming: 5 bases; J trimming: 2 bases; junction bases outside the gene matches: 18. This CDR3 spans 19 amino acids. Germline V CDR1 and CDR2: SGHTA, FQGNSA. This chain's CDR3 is CASSPPRGEAGEATDTQYF. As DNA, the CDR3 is TGTGCCAGCAGCCCCCCGAGGGGGGAAGCGGGAGAGGCCACAGATACGCAGTATTTT.

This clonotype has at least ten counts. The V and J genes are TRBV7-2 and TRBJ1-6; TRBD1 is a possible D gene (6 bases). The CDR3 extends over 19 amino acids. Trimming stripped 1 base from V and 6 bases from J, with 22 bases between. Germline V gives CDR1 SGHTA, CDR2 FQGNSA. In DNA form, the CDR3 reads TGTGCCAGCAGCTTAGAACGGGGGGGGCGCAACTATCCTAATTCACCCCTCCACTTT. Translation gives CASSLERGGRNYPNSPLHF. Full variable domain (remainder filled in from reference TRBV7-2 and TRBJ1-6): GAGVSQSPSNKVTEKGKDVELRCDPISGHTALYWYRQSLGQGLEFLIYFQGNSAPDKSGLPSDRFSAERTGGSVSTLTIQRTQQEDSAVYLCASSLERGGRNYPNSPLHFGNGTRLTVT.

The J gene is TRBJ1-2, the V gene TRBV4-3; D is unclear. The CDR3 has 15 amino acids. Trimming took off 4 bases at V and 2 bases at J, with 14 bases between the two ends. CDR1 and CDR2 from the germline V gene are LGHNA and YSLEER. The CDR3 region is CASSPQRGANYGYTF. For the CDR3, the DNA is TGCGCCAGCAGCCCGCAAAGAGGCGCGAACTATGGCTACACCTTC.

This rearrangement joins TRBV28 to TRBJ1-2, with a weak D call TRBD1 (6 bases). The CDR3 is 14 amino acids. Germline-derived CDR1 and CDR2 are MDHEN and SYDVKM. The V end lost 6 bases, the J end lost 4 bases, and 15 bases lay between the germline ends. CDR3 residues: CASRSGADSYGYTF. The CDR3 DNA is TGTGCCAGCAGGTCGGGGGCGGACAGCTATGGCTACACCTTC.

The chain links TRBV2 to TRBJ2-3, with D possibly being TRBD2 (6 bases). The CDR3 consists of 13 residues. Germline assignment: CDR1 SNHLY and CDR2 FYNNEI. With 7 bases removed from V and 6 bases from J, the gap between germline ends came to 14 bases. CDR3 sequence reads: CASNLSGRDTQYF. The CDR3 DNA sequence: TGTGCCAGCAACCTCTCGGGGAGGGATACGCAGTATTTT.

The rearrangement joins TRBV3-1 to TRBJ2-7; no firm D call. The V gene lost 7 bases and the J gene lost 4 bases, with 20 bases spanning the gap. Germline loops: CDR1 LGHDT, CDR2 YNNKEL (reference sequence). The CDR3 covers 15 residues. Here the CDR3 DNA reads TGTGCCAGCACCAAAGTACTGGGCGAAGGGTACGAGCAGTACTTC. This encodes CASTKVLGEGYEQYF.

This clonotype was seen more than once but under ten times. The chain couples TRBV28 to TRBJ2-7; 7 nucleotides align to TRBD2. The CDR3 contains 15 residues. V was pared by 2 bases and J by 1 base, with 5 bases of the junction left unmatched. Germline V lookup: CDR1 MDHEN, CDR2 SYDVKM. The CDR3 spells CASSLKLAHSYEQYF. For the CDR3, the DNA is TGTGCCAGCAGTTTAAAACTAGCGCATTCCTACGAGCAGTACTTC.

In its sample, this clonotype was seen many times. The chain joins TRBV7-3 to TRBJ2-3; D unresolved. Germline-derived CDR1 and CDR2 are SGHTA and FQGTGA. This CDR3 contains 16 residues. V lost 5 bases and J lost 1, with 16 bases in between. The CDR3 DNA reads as TGTGCCAGCAGCCCAACGCCAAGTAGAGGCACAGATACGCAGTATTTT. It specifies CASSPTPSRGTDTQYF.

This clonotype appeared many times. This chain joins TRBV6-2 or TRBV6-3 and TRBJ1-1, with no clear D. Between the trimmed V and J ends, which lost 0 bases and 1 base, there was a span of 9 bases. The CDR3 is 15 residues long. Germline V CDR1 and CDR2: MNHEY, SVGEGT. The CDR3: CASSYSGDRNTEAFF. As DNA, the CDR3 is TGTGCCAGCAGTTACTCAGGCGATCGGAACACTGAAGCTTTCTTT.

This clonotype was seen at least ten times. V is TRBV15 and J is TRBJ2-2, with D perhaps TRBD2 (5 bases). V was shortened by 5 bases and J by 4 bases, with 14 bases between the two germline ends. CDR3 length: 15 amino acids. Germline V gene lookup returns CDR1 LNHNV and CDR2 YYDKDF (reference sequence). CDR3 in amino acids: CATSPKDFGTGELFF. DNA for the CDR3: TGTGCCACCAGCCCTAAGGACTTCGGCACCGGGGAGCTGTTTTTT.

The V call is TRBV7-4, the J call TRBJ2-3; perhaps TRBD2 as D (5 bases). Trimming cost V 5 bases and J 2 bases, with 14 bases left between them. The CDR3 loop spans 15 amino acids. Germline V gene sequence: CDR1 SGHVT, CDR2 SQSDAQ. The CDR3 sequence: CASSEERRHTDTQYF. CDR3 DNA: TGTGCCAGCAGCGAGGAGCGGAGGCACACAGATACGCAGTATTTT.

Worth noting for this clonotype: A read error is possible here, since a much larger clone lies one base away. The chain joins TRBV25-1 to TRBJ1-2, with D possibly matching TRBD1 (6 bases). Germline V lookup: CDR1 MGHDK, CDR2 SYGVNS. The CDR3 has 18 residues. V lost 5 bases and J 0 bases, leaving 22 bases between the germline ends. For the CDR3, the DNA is TGTGCCAGCAGTACGGGAGAGGGCAGGGGTGGACCTAACTATGGCTACACCTTC. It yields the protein CASSTGEGRGGPNYGYTF.

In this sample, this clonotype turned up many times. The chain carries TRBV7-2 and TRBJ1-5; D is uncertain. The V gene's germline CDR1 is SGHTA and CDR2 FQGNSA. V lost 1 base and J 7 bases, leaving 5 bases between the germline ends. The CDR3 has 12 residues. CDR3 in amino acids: CASSLEGQPQHF. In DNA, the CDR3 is TGTGCCAGCAGCTTAGAGGGCCAGCCCCAGCATTTT.

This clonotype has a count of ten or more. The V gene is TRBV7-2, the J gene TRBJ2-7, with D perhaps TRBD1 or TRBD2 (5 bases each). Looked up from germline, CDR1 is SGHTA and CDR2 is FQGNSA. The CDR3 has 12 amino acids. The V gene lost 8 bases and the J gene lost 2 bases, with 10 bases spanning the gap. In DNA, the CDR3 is TGTGCCAGCGGCTGGGGACCCTACGAGCAGTACTTC. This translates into CASGWGPYEQYF.

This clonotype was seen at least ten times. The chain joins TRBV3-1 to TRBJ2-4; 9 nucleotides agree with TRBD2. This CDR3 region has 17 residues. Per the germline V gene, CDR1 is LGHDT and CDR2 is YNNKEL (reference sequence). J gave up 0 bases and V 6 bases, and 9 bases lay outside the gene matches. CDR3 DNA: TGTGCCAGCAGTTTTAGCGGGAGCGTTCTAGCCAAAAACATTCAGTACTTC. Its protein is CASSFSGSVLAKNIQYF.

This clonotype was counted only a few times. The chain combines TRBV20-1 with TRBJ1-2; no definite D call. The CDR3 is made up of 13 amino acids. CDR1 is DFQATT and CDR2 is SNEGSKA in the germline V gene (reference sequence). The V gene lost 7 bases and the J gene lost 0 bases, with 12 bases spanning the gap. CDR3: CSGPSHANYGYTF. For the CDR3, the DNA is TGCAGTGGACCTTCCCACGCTAACTATGGCTACACCTTC.

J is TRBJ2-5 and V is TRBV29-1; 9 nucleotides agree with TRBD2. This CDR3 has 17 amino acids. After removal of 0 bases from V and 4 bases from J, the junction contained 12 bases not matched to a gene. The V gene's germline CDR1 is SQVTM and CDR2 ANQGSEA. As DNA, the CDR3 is TGCAGCGTTGAAGATCCCCGAGCGGGAGGAGTCGGAGAGACCCAGTACTTC. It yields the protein CSVEDPRAGGVGETQYF.

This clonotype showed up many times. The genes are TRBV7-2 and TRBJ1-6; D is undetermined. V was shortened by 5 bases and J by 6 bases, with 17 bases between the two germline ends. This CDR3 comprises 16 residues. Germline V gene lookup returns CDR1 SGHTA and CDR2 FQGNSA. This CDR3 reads CASSALSGWGNSPLHF. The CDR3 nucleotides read TGTGCCAGCAGCGCCCTTTCGGGGTGGGGTAATTCACCCCTCCACTTT.

Here the CDR3 DNA reads TGTGCCAGCAGCTCCAGCGGGCACAATGAGCAGTTCTTC. As protein: CASSSSGHNEQFF. This chain uses TRBV12-3 or TRBV12-4 with TRBJ2-1; tentatively, D is TRBD2 (6 bases). V was cut by 6 bases and J by 5 bases, with 11 bases left in between. The CDR3 is 13 residues long.

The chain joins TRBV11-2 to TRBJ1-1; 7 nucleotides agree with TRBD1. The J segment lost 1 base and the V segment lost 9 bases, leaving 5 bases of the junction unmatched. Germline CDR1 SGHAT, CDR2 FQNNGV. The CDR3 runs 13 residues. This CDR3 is CASTRTGNTEAFF. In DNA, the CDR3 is TGTGCCAGTACCCGGACAGGGAACACTGAAGCTTTCTTT.

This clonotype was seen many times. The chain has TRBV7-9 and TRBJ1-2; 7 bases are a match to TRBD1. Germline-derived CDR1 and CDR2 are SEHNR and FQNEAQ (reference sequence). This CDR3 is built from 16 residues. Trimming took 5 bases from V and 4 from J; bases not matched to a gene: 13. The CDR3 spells CASSDILPDRVYGYTF. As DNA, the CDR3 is TGTGCCAGCAGCGACATTCTACCTGACAGGGTCTATGGCTACACCTTC.